A single sample gave rise to the 21 T cell receptor beta chains below, sequenced in a study of cytomegalovirus exposure and HLA in healthy donors. Amplification used 60 Vbeta primers and 13 Jbeta primers. Method: immunoSEQ multiplex PCR; TCRdb's copy keeps in-frame clones and lacks some. The table includes approximately 150,000 clones, approximately 78% detected once. The sample consisted of PBMCs. Source of these receptors: a young man in good health and CMV-seropositive.

The chain carries TRBV28 and TRBJ2-1; TRBD2 matches 7 bases. The germline V gene encodes CDR1 MDHEN and CDR2 SYDVKM. Trimming cost V 4 bases and J 5 bases; bases outside gene matches: 11. The CDR3 loop spans 16 amino acids. The CDR3 bases are TGTGCCAGCAGTTGGGGGGGTGGGGCTACGCACAATGAGCAGTTCTTC. Translated: CASSWGGGATHNEQFF.

V gene TRBV14 combines with J gene TRBJ2-2; D unresolved. The CDR3 consists of 15 residues. CDR1 and CDR2 from the germline V gene are SGHDN and FVKESK. V shed 3 bases and J shed 0 bases, with 8 bases lying between them. This chain's CDR3 is CASSHLAANTGELFF. The DNA of the CDR3 is TGTGCCAGCAGCCACCTCGCGGCGAACACCGGGGAGCTGTTTTTT.

In its sample, this clone was seen a few times. J is TRBJ2-3 and V is TRBV27; D perhaps matches TRBD2 (5 bases). Germline lookup yields CDR1 MNHEY and CDR2 SMNVEV (reference sequence). Between the trimmed V and J ends, which lost 4 bases and 9 bases, there was a span of 14 bases. The CDR3 covers 13 residues. The CDR3 bases are TGTGCCAGCAGTTCTAACCAACTAGTCACGCAGTATTTT. It encodes CASSSNQLVTQYF.

The CDR3 reads CASSPGTGGGQPQHF. The DNA for the CDR3 is TGTGCCAGTAGTCCCGGGACAGGGGGAGGTCAGCCCCAGCATTTT. V usage is TRBV19 and J usage is TRBJ1-5; 11 nucleotides align to TRBD1. Germline trimming cut 5 bases from V and 6 bases from J; bases unmatched to any gene: 6. Looked up from germline, CDR1 is LNHDA and CDR2 is SQIVND (reference sequence). The CDR3 consists of 15 residues.

The chain uses TRBV27 and TRBJ1-5, with 7 bases matching TRBD1. Trimming removed 3 bases from V and 7 bases from J; junction bases left unmatched: 9. The CDR3 contains 15 residues. Per the germline V gene, CDR1 is MNHEY and CDR2 is SMNVEV (reference sequence). The CDR3: CASSLARDRHQPQHF. CDR3 nucleotides: TGTGCCAGCAGTTTGGCCAGGGACAGACACCAGCCCCAGCATTTT.

This chain links TRBV6-6 with TRBJ1-5; D ambiguous. Germline-derived CDR1 and CDR2 are MNHNY and SVGAGI (reference sequence). The CDR3 length is 13 residues. V lost 8 bases to trimming and J lost 0 bases, with 8 bases between them. The CDR3 protein is CASWRNSNQPQHF. CDR3 bases: TGTGCCAGCTGGAGGAATAGCAATCAGCCCCAGCATTTT.

The V and J genes are TRBV29-1 and TRBJ2-1; perhaps D is TRBD1 or TRBD2 (5 bases each). Germline CDR1 and CDR2: SQVTM and ANQGSEA. Trimming took off 8 bases at V and 4 bases at J, with 24 bases between the two ends. This CDR3 region has 16 residues. CDR3 sequence (DNA): TGCAGCCTTGGGGGTCAGGGATTCAGGGATTACAATGAGCAGTTCTTC. Translation gives CSLGGQGFRDYNEQFF.

This chain links TRBV10-2 with TRBJ2-2; 9 nucleotides line up with TRBD2. Germline CDR1 reads WSHSY; CDR2 reads SAAADI. The V segment lost 3 bases and the J segment 7 bases; nucleotides outside the gene matches: 6. CDR3 length: 15 residues. For the CDR3, the DNA is TGCGCCAGCAGTGATAGCGGGAGTTGGGGCGGGGAGCTGTTTTTT. The encoded protein is CASSDSGSWGGELFF.

The chain uses TRBV4-1 and TRBJ2-6; 7 bases are a match to TRBD1. Looked up from germline, CDR1 is MGHRA and CDR2 is YSYEKL. The CDR3 contains 18 residues. V trimming: 2 bases; J trimming: 0 bases; junction bases outside the gene matches: 7. CDR3 loop: CASSQSVTGYSGANVLTF. The CDR3 DNA sequence: TGCGCCAGCAGCCAAAGTGTGACAGGGTACTCTGGGGCCAACGTCCTGACTTTC.

This sequence joins TRBV5-1 and TRBJ2-1, with a tentative D call TRBD1 (6 bases). The CDR3 covers 16 residues. The germline CDR1 and CDR2 sequences are SGHRS and YFSETQ. V was trimmed by 0 bases and J by 2 bases, leaving 12 bases between them. This chain's CDR3 is CASSLATGTPYNEQFF. The CDR3, as DNA: TGCGCCAGCAGCTTGGCAACAGGGACCCCCTACAATGAGCAGTTCTTC.

The chain joins TRBV6-5 to TRBJ1-6; D gene uncertain. CDR1 is MNHEY, CDR2 SVGAGI, per germline. V lost 4 bases and J 7 bases, leaving 5 bases between the germline ends. CDR3 length equals 12 residues. The CDR3 DNA is TGTGCCAGCAGTTCGGGGAATTCACCCCTCCACTTT. Its translation is CASSSGNSPLHF.

The chain joins TRBV7-9 to TRBJ2-4, with unresolved D. With 1 base removed from V and 7 bases from J, the gap between germline ends came to 14 bases. The length of the CDR3 is 15 residues. Germline V CDR1 and CDR2: SEHNR, FQNEAQ (reference sequence). CDR3 region: CASSLGLSLENIQYF. DNA for the CDR3: TGTGCCAGCAGCTTAGGACTCTCCTTGGAGAACATTCAGTACTTC.

The rearrangement uses TRBV30 and TRBJ2-1; 8 bases line up with TRBD1. Germline trimming cut 5 bases from V and 2 bases from J; bases unmatched to any gene: 8. Germline V lookup: CDR1 GTSNPN, CDR2 SVGIG (reference sequence). The CDR3 runs 15 residues. CDR3 region: CAWGLPDRAYNEQFF. CDR3 coding DNA: TGTGCCTGGGGGCTCCCGGACAGGGCCTACAATGAGCAGTTCTTC.

V usage is TRBV5-4 and J usage is TRBJ2-5, with TRBD2 matching over 10 bases. This CDR3 has 17 residues. In germline, CDR1 is SGHNT, CDR2 YYREEE (reference sequence). V was clipped by 2 bases and J by 5 bases; unmatched bases: 12. The CDR3 DNA sequence: TGTGCCAGCAGCTTCCCCCGCCTTAGCGGGAGGTCGGAGACCCAGTACTTC. It is translated as CASSFPRLSGRSETQYF.

The chain links TRBV9 to TRBJ1-2; weak D call: TRBD1 (6 bases). The CDR3 consists of 15 residues. CDR1 SGDLS and CDR2 YYNGEE come from the germline V gene. V shed 3 bases and J shed 0 bases, with 12 bases lying between them. CDR3 sequence reads: CASSARDMANYGYTF. The DNA of the CDR3 is TGTGCCAGCAGCGCCCGGGACATGGCTAACTATGGCTACACCTTC.

The chain uses TRBV2 and TRBJ1-5, with a tentative D call TRBD1 (5 bases). The CDR3 has 15 residues. Trimming stripped 2 bases from V and 6 bases from J, with 14 bases between. The germline V gene encodes CDR1 SNHLY and CDR2 FYNNEI. DNA of the CDR3: TGTGCCAGCAGTGAAAGTTTGGCAGGGATTCAGCCCCAGCATTTT. The encoded protein is CASSESLAGIQPQHF.

The CDR3 region is CASSEGRRFTYEQYF. The CDR3, as DNA: TGTGCCAGCAGTGAAGGACGCAGGTTTACCTACGAGCAGTACTTC. The V and J genes are TRBV6-1 and TRBJ2-7; D call uncertain. CDR1 is MNHNS, CDR2 SASEGT, per germline. V shed 1 base and J shed 2 bases, with 12 bases lying between them. The CDR3 spans 15 residues.

This rearrangement joins TRBV9 to TRBJ1-4, with D perhaps TRBD1 (5 bases). Trimming stripped 1 base from V and 3 bases from J, with 10 bases between. Germline lookup yields CDR1 SGDLS and CDR2 YYNGEE. The CDR3 totals 15 residues. CDR3 in DNA: TGTGCCAGCAGCGTACAAGGGGTAGCTAATGAAAAACTGTTTTTT. Translated, it gives CASSVQGVANEKLFF.

CDR3 sequence reads: CAGQQDSVSNQPQHF. The CDR3 DNA reads as TGTGCCGGTCAACAGGACAGTGTTAGCAATCAGCCCCAGCATTTT. V and J are TRBV6-5 and TRBJ1-5, with D perhaps matching TRBD1 (6 bases). This CDR3 is built from 15 residues. V lost 11 bases and J lost 0, with 17 bases in between. Per the germline V gene, CDR1 is MNHEY and CDR2 is SVGAGI.

The chain has TRBV25-1 and TRBJ2-2; perhaps TRBD1 as D (6 bases). Trimming shortened V by 3 bases and J by 1 base, and 15 bases separated the two germline ends. This CDR3 is built from 17 residues. Germline CDR1 and CDR2: MGHDK and SYGVNS. In nucleotides, the CDR3 is TGTGCCAGCAGTGATAACCGAGGGGGTTTGAACACCGGGGAGCTGTTTTTT. This codes for CASSDNRGGLNTGELFF.

The rearrangement links TRBV25-1 to TRBJ2-2; D may be TRBD2 (5 bases). CDR1 and CDR2 (germline): MGHDK, SYGVNS. There are 12 residues in the CDR3. V lost 6 bases, J lost 5 bases, and 7 bases lay in between. CDR3 sequence: CASRTGTGELFF. The DNA of the CDR3 is TGTGCCAGCAGAACGGGGACCGGGGAGCTGTTTTTT.